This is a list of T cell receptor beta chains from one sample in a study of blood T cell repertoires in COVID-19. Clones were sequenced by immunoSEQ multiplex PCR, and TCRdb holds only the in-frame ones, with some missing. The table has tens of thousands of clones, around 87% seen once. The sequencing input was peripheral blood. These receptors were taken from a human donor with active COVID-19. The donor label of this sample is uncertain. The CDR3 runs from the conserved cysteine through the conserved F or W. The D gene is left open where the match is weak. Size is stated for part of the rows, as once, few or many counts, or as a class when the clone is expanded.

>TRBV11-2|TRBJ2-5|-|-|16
CASSLNLGGGQETQYF
TGTGCCAGCAGCCTCAACCTGGGGGGTGGGCAAGAGACCCAGTACTTC
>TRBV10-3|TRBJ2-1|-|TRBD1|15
CAISGRQGGVDEQFF
TGTGCCATCAGTGGCAGACAGGGTGGAGTCGATGAGCAGTTCTTC
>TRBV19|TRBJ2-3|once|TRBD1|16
CASSSPGTGGLDTQYF
TGTGCCAGTAGTTCCCCCGGGACAGGGGGCTTGGATACGCAGTATTTT
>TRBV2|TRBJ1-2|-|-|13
CASSANQGSGYTF
TGTGCCAGCAGTGCCAACCAGGGTAGTGGCTACACCTTC
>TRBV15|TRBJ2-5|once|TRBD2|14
CATSRGLAGETQYF
TGTGCCACCAGCAGAGGACTAGCGGGGGAGACCCAGTACTTC
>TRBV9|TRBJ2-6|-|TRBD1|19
CASSGARQGNLAGANVLTF
TGTGCCAGCAGCGGAGCAAGACAGGGGAATCTAGCTGGGGCCAACGTCCTGACTTTC
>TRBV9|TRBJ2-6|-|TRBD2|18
CASSARTSGSGRANVLTF
TGTGCCAGCAGCGCCCGGACTAGCGGGAGTGGTCGGGCCAACGTCCTGACTTTC
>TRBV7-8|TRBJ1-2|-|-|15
CASSLAPQGDYGYTF
TGTGCCAGCAGCTTAGCTCCACAAGGGGACTATGGCTACACCTTC
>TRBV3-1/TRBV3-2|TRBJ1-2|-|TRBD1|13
CASSQGQVLGYTF
TGTGCCAGCAGCCAGGGACAGGTGCTGGGCTACACCTTC
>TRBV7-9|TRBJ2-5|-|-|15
CASSLEGGRGETQYF
TGTGCCAGCAGTTTAGAAGGGGGTCGTGGGGAGACCCAGTACTTC
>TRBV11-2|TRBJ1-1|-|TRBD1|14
CASSLDGTGAEAFF
TGTGCCAGCAGCTTAGATGGAACAGGGGCTGAAGCTTTCTTT
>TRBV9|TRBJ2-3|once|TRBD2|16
CASSVQAGLATDTQYF
TGTGCCAGCAGCGTCCAAGCGGGACTAGCGACAGATACGCAGTATTTT
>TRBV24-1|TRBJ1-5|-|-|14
CATSDLQATQPQHF
TGTGCCACCAGTGATTTGCAAGCCACCCAGCCCCAGCATTTT
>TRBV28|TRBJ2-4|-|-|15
CASSFDEVAKNIQYF
TGTGCCAGCAGTTTCGATGAGGTAGCCAAAAACATTCAGTACTTC
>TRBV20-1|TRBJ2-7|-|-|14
CSASGGLLLYEQYF
TGCAGTGCTAGTGGCGGTCTGCTACTCTACGAGCAGTACTTC
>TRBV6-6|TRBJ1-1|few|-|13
CASSPRMNTEAFF
TGTGCCAGCAGCCCCAGAATGAACACTGAAGCTTTCTTT
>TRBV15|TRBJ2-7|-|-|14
CATSRGDTSYEQYF
TGTGCCACCAGCAGGGGGGACACTTCCTACGAGCAGTACTTC
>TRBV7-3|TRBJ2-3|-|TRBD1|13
CASGTGGTDTQYF
TGTGCCAGCGGGACAGGGGGCACAGATACGCAGTATTTT
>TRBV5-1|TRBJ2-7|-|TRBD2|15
CASSLAFPGGYEQYF
TGCGCCAGCAGCTTGGCCTTCCCCGGGGGGTACGAGCAGTACTTC
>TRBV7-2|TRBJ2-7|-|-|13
CASSFAQRYEQYF
TGTGCCAGCAGCTTCGCTCAGCGCTACGAGCAGTACTTC
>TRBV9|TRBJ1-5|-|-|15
CASSVLSPLNQPQHF
TGTGCCAGCAGCGTTCTTTCCCCTCTTAATCAGCCCCAGCATTTT
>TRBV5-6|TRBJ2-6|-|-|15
CASSSAGFGANVLTF
TGTGCCAGCAGTTCGGCAGGGTTTGGGGCCAACGTCCTGACTTTC
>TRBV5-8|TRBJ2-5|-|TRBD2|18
CASSSSSRSGGYQETQYF
TGTGCCAGCAGCTCCTCATCGAGGAGCGGGGGTTACCAAGAGACCCAGTACTTC
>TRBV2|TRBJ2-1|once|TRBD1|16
CASSEYRGPAYNEQFF
TGTGCCAGCAGTGAGTACAGGGGGCCCGCCTACAATGAGCAGTTCTTC
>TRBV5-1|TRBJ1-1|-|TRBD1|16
CASSSPRDSMNTEAFF
TGCGCCAGCAGCTCACCGAGGGACAGCATGAACACTGAAGCTTTCTTT
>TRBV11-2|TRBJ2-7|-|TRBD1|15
CASSSAYRGPYEQYF
TGTGCCAGCAGCTCCGCCTACAGGGGACCCTACGAGCAGTACTTC
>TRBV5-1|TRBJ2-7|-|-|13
CASRRDRLDEQYF
TGCGCCAGCAGACGCGACAGGCTGGACGAGCAGTACTTC
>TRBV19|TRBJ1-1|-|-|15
CASSIFTVMNTEAFF
TGTGCCAGTAGTATTTTTACGGTCATGAACACTGAAGCTTTCTTT
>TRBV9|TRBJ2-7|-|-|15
CASSAQTDRYTEQYF
TGTGCCAGCAGCGCTCAGACTGACAGGTACACCGAGCAGTACTTC
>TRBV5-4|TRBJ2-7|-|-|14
CASRPKLQGGEQYF
TGTGCCAGCAGACCCAAACTTCAGGGAGGCGAGCAGTACTTC
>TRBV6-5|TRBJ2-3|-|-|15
CASTFWSGGTDTQYF
TGTGCCAGCACCTTCTGGAGTGGGGGGACAGATACGCAGTATTTT
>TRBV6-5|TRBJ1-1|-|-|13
CASSHPRGTEAFF
TGTGCCAGCAGTCACCCTCGCGGCACTGAAGCTTTCTTT
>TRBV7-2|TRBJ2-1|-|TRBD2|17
CASSSPSGRASGNEQFF
TGTGCCAGCAGCTCTCCTAGCGGGAGGGCCTCTGGTAATGAGCAGTTCTTC
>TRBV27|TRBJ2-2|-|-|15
CASRRLLANTGELFF
TGTGCCAGCAGGCGCTTACTCGCTAACACCGGGGAGCTGTTTTTT
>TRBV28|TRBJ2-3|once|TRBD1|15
CASTHRQGELDTQYF
TGTGCCAGCACACACCGACAGGGGGAACTTGATACGCAGTATTTT
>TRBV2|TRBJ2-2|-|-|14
CASSEHLNTGELFF
TGTGCCAGCAGTGAACACTTAAACACCGGGGAGCTGTTTTTT
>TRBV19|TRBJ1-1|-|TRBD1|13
CAHLWTGQGEAFF
TGTGCCCACCTTTGGACCGGACAGGGGGAAGCTTTCTTT
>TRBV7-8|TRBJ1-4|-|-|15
CASSPTGGTNEKLFF
TGTGCCAGCAGCCCTACAGGTGGGACTAATGAAAAACTGTTTTTT
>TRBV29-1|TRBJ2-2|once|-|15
CSVVVGRGNTGELFF
TGCAGCGTTGTAGTGGGCAGGGGGAACACCGGGGAGCTGTTTTTT
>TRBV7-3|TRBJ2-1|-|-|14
CASSFLGEDGEQFF
TGTGCCAGCAGTTTTTTAGGGGAGGATGGTGAGCAGTTCTTC
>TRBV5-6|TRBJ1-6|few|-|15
CASSLEWGLNSPLHF
TGTGCCAGCAGCTTGGAGTGGGGGCTAAATTCACCCCTCCACTTT
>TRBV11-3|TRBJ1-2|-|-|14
CASSPDAGSDGYTF
TGTGCCAGCAGCCCCGATGCGGGGTCGGATGGCTACACCTTC
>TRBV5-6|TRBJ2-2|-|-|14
CASSLGWGDGELFF
TGTGCCAGCAGCTTGGGCTGGGGGGACGGGGAGCTGTTTTTT
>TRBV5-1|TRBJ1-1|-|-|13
CASRTTMNTEAFF
TGCGCCAGCAGAACGACAATGAACACTGAAGCTTTCTTT
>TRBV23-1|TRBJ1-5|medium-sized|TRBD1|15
CASPSAGTGCQPQHF
TGCGCCAGTCCGTCCGCCGGGACAGGGTGCCAGCCCCAGCATTTT
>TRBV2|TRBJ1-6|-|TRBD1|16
CASSPTGQGGNSPLHF
TGTGCCAGCAGTCCGACTGGACAGGGTGGGAATTCACCCCTCCACTTT
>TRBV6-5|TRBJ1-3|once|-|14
CASSPGLSGNTIYF
TGTGCCAGCAGCCCCGGACTCTCTGGAAACACCATATATTTT
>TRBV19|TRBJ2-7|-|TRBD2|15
CASSLQRGARGEQYF
TGTGCCAGTAGTCTACAGCGGGGGGCCCGGGGGGAGCAGTACTTC
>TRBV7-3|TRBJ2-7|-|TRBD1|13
CASSLPTGYEQYF
TGTGCCAGCAGCTTACCGACAGGGTACGAGCAGTACTTC
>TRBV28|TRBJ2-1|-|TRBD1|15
CASKQTGGSYNEQFF
TGTGCCAGCAAACAGACAGGGGGCTCCTACAATGAGCAGTTCTTC
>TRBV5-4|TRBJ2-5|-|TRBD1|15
CASSPGTGRQETQYF
TGTGCCAGCAGCCCCGGGACAGGGCGTCAAGAGACCCAGTACTTC
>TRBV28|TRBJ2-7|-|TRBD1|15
CASGGGGQGASEQYF
TGTGCCAGCGGAGGCGGAGGACAGGGGGCTAGCGAGCAGTACTTC
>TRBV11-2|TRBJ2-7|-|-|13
CASSLKNYYEQYF
TGTGCCAGCAGCTTAAAAAATTACTACGAGCAGTACTTC
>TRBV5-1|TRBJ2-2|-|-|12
CASSYSSWELFF
TGCGCCAGCAGCTACAGTTCCTGGGAGCTGTTTTTT
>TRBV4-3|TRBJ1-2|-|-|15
CASSQVGGAGYGYTF
TGCGCCAGCAGCCAAGTAGGGGGGGCCGGCTATGGCTACACCTTC